This entry lists 27 T cell receptor beta chains sequenced from one sample in a study of glioma-infiltrating T cells after dendritic cell vaccination. Using immunoSEQ multiplex PCR, the repertoire was profiled, and TCRdb retains in-frame clones only, with some absent. The sample comprises tens of thousands of clones, more than 75% of which are singletons, and about 9% rests with the top ten. Time point indicated: after dendritic cell vaccination, including at tumor progression/relapse. The sequencing here drew on blood, taken after dendritic cell vaccination. These receptors were collected from a human donor with glioblastoma.

V is TRBV5-1 and J is TRBJ2-5; no definite D call. With 0 bases removed from V and 5 bases from J, the gap between germline ends came to 11 bases. In germline, CDR1 is SGHRS, CDR2 YFSETQ. The CDR3 is 14 amino acids. CDR3 amino acids: CASSLARLPETQYF. CDR3 coding DNA: TGCGCCAGCAGCTTGGCCAGACTTCCGGAGACCCAGTACTTC.

This chain joins TRBV7-2 and TRBJ1-6, with TRBD1 identical over 10 bases. The CDR3 has 15 amino acids. After removal of 3 bases from V and 9 bases from J, the junction contained 5 bases not matched to a gene. Germline V CDR1 and CDR2: SGHTA, FQGNSA. The CDR3 loop is CASSLRQGAFSPLHF. CDR3 sequence (DNA): TGTGCCAGCAGCTTGCGACAGGGGGCCTTTTCACCCCTCCACTTT. Variable domain in full (rest from reference TRBV7-2 and TRBJ1-6): GAGVSQSPSNKVTEKGKDVELRCDPISGHTALYWYRQSLGQGLEFLIYFQGNSAPDKSGLPSDRFSAERTGGSVSTLTIQRTQQEDSAVYLCASSLRQGAFSPLHFGNGTRLTVT.

The chain recombines TRBV5-1 with TRBJ2-5; the D gene is possibly TRBD2 (6 bases). The ends were cut back, 0 bases at V and 5 bases at J, with 11 bases in the middle. Germline CDR1 and CDR2: SGHRS and YFSETQ. The CDR3 sequence is 14 residues long. The CDR3 is CASSLGGTGETQYF. Here the CDR3 DNA reads TGCGCCAGCAGCTTGGGCGGGACCGGGGAGACCCAGTACTTC.

The chain couples TRBV19 to TRBJ2-7; TRBD1 aligns across 10 bases. CDR3 length: 13 residues. V gave up 6 bases and J gave up 4 bases; unmatched junction bases: 3. Germline CDR1 is LNHDA and CDR2 is SQIVND (reference sequence). The CDR3 loop reads CASSRQGAYEQYF. CDR3 sequence (DNA): TGTGCCAGTAGCCGACAGGGGGCTTACGAGCAGTACTTC.

This clone showed up just once. The gene calls are TRBV2 and TRBJ1-2, with a possible D match to TRBD1 (5 bases). The V gene's germline CDR1 is SNHLY and CDR2 FYNNEI. CDR3 length equals 14 residues. The germline V and J ends were trimmed by 5 bases and 2 bases, with 12 bases remaining between them. The CDR3 DNA reads as TGTGCCAGCAGTACCGACAGTAAGAACTATGGCTACACCTTC. It translates to CASSTDSKNYGYTF. The complete variable domain, with remaining parts taken from reference TRBV2 and TRBJ1-2, reads EPEVTQTPSHQVTQMGQEVILRCVPISNHLYFYWYRQILGQKVEFLVSFYNNEISEKSEIFDDQFSVERPDGSNFTLKIRSTKLEDSAMYFCASSTDSKNYGYTFGSGTRLTVV.

CDR3 sequence: CASSLREDTIYF. For the CDR3, the DNA is TGTGCCAGCTCACTTAGGGAGGACACCATATATTTT. This chain joins TRBV18 and TRBJ1-3, with unresolved D. Germline V gives CDR1 KGHSH, CDR2 LQKENI. V lost 4 bases and J lost 8, with 9 bases in between. The CDR3 has 12 amino acids.

The J gene is TRBJ1-2, the V gene TRBV5-4, with D unresolved. V gave up 6 bases and J gave up 5 bases, with 14 bases separating them. The CDR3 extends over 13 amino acids. Germline V CDR1 and CDR2: SGHNT, YYREEE (reference sequence). The CDR3 sequence: CASNAGGLYGYTF. The DNA of the CDR3 is TGTGCCAGCAATGCAGGTGGACTGTATGGCTACACCTTC.

The genes are TRBV2 and TRBJ1-1, with 9 bases lining up with TRBD1. Germline trimming cut 7 bases from V and 11 bases from J; bases unmatched to any gene: 11. Germline CDR1 is SNHLY and CDR2 is FYNNEI. The CDR3 is 13 amino acids. CDR3 sequence: CASNRRETGGAFF. DNA for the CDR3: TGTGCCAGCAATCGAAGGGAGACAGGGGGGGCTTTCTTT.

The chain combines TRBV28 with TRBJ1-1, with D possibly being TRBD1 (6 bases). The V gene's germline CDR1 is MDHEN and CDR2 SYDVKM. V shed 1 base and J shed 5 bases, with 14 bases lying between them. The CDR3 totals 15 residues. This CDR3 is CASSLFMGARTEAFF. The CDR3 DNA sequence: TGTGCCAGCAGTTTATTTATGGGGGCGCGAACTGAAGCTTTCTTT.

The genes are TRBV5-8 and TRBJ1-2; 9 bases agree with TRBD1. J lost 6 bases, V lost 1 base, and 13 bases had no gene match. Germline CDR1 SGHTS, CDR2 YDEGEE. CDR3 length: 17 amino acids. The chain's CDR3 is CASSLHYWAGQGHGYTF. The CDR3, as DNA: TGTGCCAGCAGCTTGCACTATTGGGCGGGACAGGGCCATGGCTACACCTTC.

The chain combines TRBV5-6 with TRBJ2-1; 7 positions match TRBD2. The CDR3 contains 15 residues. J was trimmed by 1 base and V by 7 bases; bases with no gene match: 8. Germline values: CDR1 SGHDT, CDR2 YYEEEE. The CDR3 coding sequence is TGTGCCAGCCGGCGGGGGTCTTCATCCTACAATGAGCAGTTCTTC. Translation gives CASRRGSSSYNEQFF.

This chain joins TRBV7-9 and TRBJ2-2; the match to TRBD2 covers 9 bases. The CDR3 has 17 amino acids. CDR1 SEHNR and CDR2 FQNEAQ come from the germline V gene (reference sequence). V shed 4 bases and J 0 bases; nucleotides not matched to a gene: 6. The CDR3 coding sequence is TGTGCCAGCAGCTCACGAGCGGGGGGTTCGAACACCGGGGAGCTGTTTTTT. The encoded protein is CASSSRAGGSNTGELFF.

The rearrangement joins TRBV19 to TRBJ1-2; D is unresolved. In germline, CDR1 is LNHDA, CDR2 SQIVND (reference sequence). The CDR3 has 13 residues. V lost 8 bases, J lost 4 bases, and 14 bases lay in between. CDR3: CASGPPGSYGYTF. The CDR3 DNA reads TGTGCCAGTGGTCCTCCCGGGAGCTATGGCTACACCTTC.

The CDR3 bases are TGCAGCGTCAATGCTGCGTATGGTAAGCAGTTCTTC. Its protein product is CSVNAAYGKQFF. The V gene is TRBV29-1, the J gene TRBJ2-1; D is unclear. The V gene's germline CDR1 is SQVTM and CDR2 ANQGSEA. The CDR3 contains 12 residues. With 6 bases removed from V and 11 bases from J, the gap between germline ends came to 17 bases.

The chain links TRBV9 to TRBJ2-2; D may be TRBD1 (6 bases). The CDR3 length is 16 residues. Germline values: CDR1 SGDLS, CDR2 YYNGEE. V was shortened by 3 bases and J by 1 base, with 13 bases between the two germline ends. The CDR3 is CASSARTDLNTGELFF. The CDR3 nucleotides are TGTGCCAGCAGCGCCAGGACAGACTTGAACACCGGGGAGCTGTTTTTT. The full variable domain, in which reference TRBV9 and TRBJ2-2 provide the parts outside the CDR3, is DSGVTQTPKHLITATGQRVTLRCSPRSGDLSVYWYQQSLDQGLQFLIQYYNGEERAKGNILERFSAQQFPDLHSELNLSSLELGDSALYFCASSARTDLNTGELFFGEGSRLTVL.

This chain uses TRBV27 with TRBJ1-5, with D tentatively TRBD1 (6 bases). Germline values: CDR1 MNHEY, CDR2 SMNVEV (reference sequence). The V end lost 6 bases, the J end lost 5 bases, and 11 bases lay between the germline ends. The CDR3 length is 13 residues. DNA for the CDR3: TGTGCCAGCAGCTGGGCAGGGGATCAGCCCCAGCATTTT. Protein: CASSWAGDQPQHF.

The gene calls are TRBV6-5 and TRBJ1-2; D call uncertain. V was shortened by 6 bases and J by 0 bases, with 8 bases between the two germline ends. There are 13 residues in the CDR3. Per the germline V gene, CDR1 is MNHEY and CDR2 is SVGAGI. CDR3 sequence reads: CASSRTANYGYTF. The CDR3 DNA is TGTGCCAGCAGCAGAACAGCTAACTATGGCTACACCTTC.

This chain joins TRBV18 and TRBJ2-1; TRBD2 matches 9 bases. Trimming removed 1 base from V and 9 bases from J; junction bases left unmatched: 10. Germline CDR1 reads KGHSH; CDR2 reads LQKENI. The CDR3 contains 16 residues. CDR3 amino acids: CASSPRDGSGGGEQFF. In nucleotides, the CDR3 is TGTGCCAGCTCACCACGGGATGGTAGCGGGGGTGGTGAGCAGTTCTTC.

This rearrangement joins TRBV9 to TRBJ2-5; 9 positions agree with TRBD2. The ends lost 4 bases at V and 4 bases at J; junction bases unmatched: 8. The CDR3 consists of 15 residues. The germline CDR1 and CDR2 sequences are SGDLS and YYNGEE. This CDR3 is CASSIGLAGSETQYF. The DNA of the CDR3 is TGTGCCAGCAGCATTGGGCTAGCGGGGTCAGAGACCCAGTACTTC.

Written as DNA, the CDR3 is TGTGCCAGCAGCTTGGGGGCGAGCGGGAGTAGCACAGATACGCAGTATTTT. It is translated as CASSLGASGSSTDTQYF. The rearrangement uses TRBV5-4 and TRBJ2-3; 8 bases align to TRBD2. The CDR3 consists of 17 residues. J lost 0 bases, V lost 0 bases, and 6 bases had no gene match. The germline V gene has CDR1 SGHNT and CDR2 YYREEE (reference sequence).

The V call is TRBV20-1, the J call TRBJ1-2, with D tentatively TRBD1 (5 bases). Trimming cost V 6 bases and J 8 bases, with 13 bases left between them. The CDR3 has 11 residues. Germline V gene data show CDR1 as DFQATT and CDR2 as SNEGSKA (reference sequence). This CDR3 reads CSAPRVGGYTF. The CDR3 bases are TGCAGTGCCCCCAGGGTCGGAGGCTACACCTTC.

The CDR3 DNA follows: TGCGCCAGCAGCGGGGGGGCCTATGGCTACACCTTC. Translation: CASSGGAYGYTF. This sequence joins TRBV5-1 and TRBJ1-2; the D gene is possibly TRBD1 (6 bases). V lost 4 bases and J lost 4, with 8 bases in between. The germline V gene encodes CDR1 SGHRS and CDR2 YFSETQ. The CDR3 has 12 residues. Full variable domain (remainder filled in from reference TRBV5-1 and TRBJ1-2): KAGVTQTPRYLIKTRGQQVTLSCSPISGHRSVSWYQQTPGQGLQFLFEYFSETQRNKGNFPGRFSGRQFSNSRSEMNVSTLELGDSALYLCASSGGAYGYTFGSGTRLTVV.

The chain employs TRBV6-5 and TRBJ2-7; D possibly corresponds to TRBD2 (7 bases). The CDR3 runs 16 residues. Trimming removed 0 bases from V and 1 base from J, with 13 bases in between. CDR1 is MNHEY and CDR2 is SVGAGI in the germline V gene. Here the CDR3 DNA reads TGTGCCAGCAGTTACTCGTGGGGGGGCCCTTCCTACGAGCAGTACTTC. Translated: CASSYSWGGPSYEQYF.

The rearrangement uses TRBV6-5 and TRBJ1-3, with TRBD1 matching over 10 bases. This CDR3 is 16 amino acids long. The V and J ends lost 3 bases and 3 bases, in that order; junction bases with no gene match: 5. The germline V gene encodes CDR1 MNHEY and CDR2 SVGAGI. In DNA form, the CDR3 reads TGTGCCAGCAGTTATGACAGGGGGCATTATGGAAACACCATATATTTT. This gives the protein CASSYDRGHYGNTIYF.

The chain carries TRBV29-1 and TRBJ1-1; D may be TRBD1 (5 bases). Germline V gene lookup returns CDR1 SQVTM and CDR2 ANQGSEA. The CDR3 has 21 residues. Trimming removed 3 bases from V and 0 bases from J, with 32 bases in between. Here the CDR3 reads CSVEGRSVGGGALVVNTEAFF. CDR3 DNA sequence: TGCAGCGTTGAGGGTCGCTCAGTTGGGGGAGGGGCACTTGTAGTGAACACTGAAGCTTTCTTT.

CDR3 protein: CASSQTEVNEQFF. The CDR3 DNA is TGCGCCAGCAGCCAGACAGAAGTTAATGAGCAGTTCTTC. This chain joins TRBV4-3 and TRBJ2-1; D is possibly TRBD1 (5 bases). Between the trimmed V and J ends, which lost 3 bases and 7 bases, there was a span of 10 bases. The CDR3 loop spans 13 amino acids. Germline CDR1 and CDR2: LGHNA and YSLEER.

The rearrangement links TRBV2 to TRBJ2-2; the D gene is possibly TRBD1 (5 bases). Germline CDR1 SNHLY, CDR2 FYNNEI. The CDR3 extends over 13 amino acids. With 9 bases removed from V and 1 base from J, the gap between germline ends came to 9 bases. CDR3: CARQVVNTGELFF. The CDR3 DNA reads TGTGCCAGACAGGTTGTGAACACCGGGGAGCTGTTTTTT. Together with reference TRBV2 and TRBJ2-2, the CDR3 gives the full variable domain: EPEVTQTPSHQVTQMGQEVILRCVPISNHLYFYWYRQILGQKVEFLVSFYNNEISEKSEIFDDQFSVERPDGSNFTLKIRSTKLEDSAMYFCARQVVNTGELFFGEGSRLTVL.